This is a list of T cell receptor beta chains from one sample in a study of cytomegalovirus exposure and HLA in healthy donors. The repertoire was sequenced with immunoSEQ multiplex PCR; TCRdb's copy has only in-frame clones and lacks some. The table has 330,000 or so clones, more than 80% seen once. Source material: PBMCs. The receptors originated from a young woman in good health and CMV-seronegative. The CDR3 runs from the conserved cysteine through the conserved F or W. Fields, in order: clone size, J gene, V gene, D gene, CDR3 DNA, CDR3 protein. D genes are given only for firm matches. Expanded clones get a size class; other rows say once, few or many, or leave the size out.

>-|TRBJ2-7|TRBV13|TRBD2
TGTGCCAGCAGCTTAGGGATCGTAGCGGGAAGCTCCTACGAGCAGTACTTC
CASSLGIVAGSSYEQYF
>-|TRBJ1-4|TRBV2|-
TGTGCCAGCAGCGACTCACATGCAACTAATGAAAAACTGTTTTTT
CASSDSHATNEKLFF
>-|TRBJ2-7|TRBV28|TRBD2
TGTGCCAGCAGTTTCGTCCTAGCGGGAGGGCAGTCCTACGAGCAGTACTTC
CASSFVLAGGQSYEQYF
>-|TRBJ1-4|TRBV27|-
TGTGCCAGCACCACACACAGGGCGCCAACTAATGAAAAACTGTTTTTT
CASTTHRAPTNEKLFF
>-|TRBJ1-5|TRBV6-6|-
TGTGCCAGCAGTGCCAGGACAGTTAGCAATCAGCCCCAGCATTTT
CASSARTVSNQPQHF
>-|TRBJ1-5|TRBV4-1|-
TGCGCCAGCAGCCATTGGGACACCTCAGATCAGCCCCAGCATTTT
CASSHWDTSDQPQHF
>-|TRBJ1-2|TRBV7-2|-
TGTGCCAGCAGCTTAGGCAGGCGAAAGGTCTATGGCTACACCTTC
CASSLGRRKVYGYTF
>-|TRBJ2-7|TRBV11-2|-
TGTGCCAGCAGCTTAGACAGGGGTGCCTCAGAGCAGTACTTC
CASSLDRGASEQYF
>-|TRBJ2-1|TRBV28|TRBD2
TGTGCCAGCATTGTTAGCGGGAGGGGCTCCTACAATGAGCAGTTCTTC
CASIVSGRGSYNEQFF
>-|TRBJ1-4|TRBV6-5|-
TGTGCCAGCAGTTCGACTGCAACTAATGAAAAACTGTTTTTT
CASSSTATNEKLFF
>once|TRBJ2-5|TRBV19|-
TGTGCCAGTAGTATTTCCGGCGGGCAAGAGACCCAGTACTTC
CASSISGGQETQYF
>-|TRBJ1-2|TRBV18|-
TGTGCCAGCTCTACAGGGATTTACGGCTATGGCTACACCTTC
CASSTGIYGYGYTF
>once|TRBJ2-1|TRBV18|-
TGTGCCAGCTCACCACTAAACGCTAGGTTCAATGAGCAGTTCTTC
CASSPLNARFNEQFF
>-|TRBJ1-1|TRBV5-6|TRBD1
TGTGCCAGCAGCTTGGAGGGGGCTGGAATGAACACTGAAGCTTTCTTT
CASSLEGAGMNTEAFF
>-|TRBJ1-3|TRBV4-2|-
TGTGCCAGCAGCGGGGGCTTCCTCTCTGGAAACACCATATATTTT
CASSGGFLSGNTIYF
>-|TRBJ2-7|TRBV10-3|TRBD2
TGTGCCATCAGTGTCCGGGGGGCCTACGAGCAGTACTTC
CAISVRGAYEQYF
>-|TRBJ2-1|TRBV25-1|TRBD2
TGTGCCAGCAGTGAATTCGGGGGGGGAGCTGGGATCTACAATGAGCAGTTCTTC
CASSEFGGGAGIYNEQFF
>-|TRBJ2-2|TRBV7-6|-
TGTGCCAGCAGCTCCCCTCCCGGGGAGCTGTTTTTT
CASSSPPGELFF
>-|TRBJ2-7|TRBV4-1|-
TGCGCCAGCAGCTACCGAGACTATAACTACGAGCAGTACTTC
CASSYRDYNYEQYF
>-|TRBJ2-5|TRBV6-5|-
TGTGCCAGCATGAGGAGAGGGCTCCAAGAGACCCAGTACTTC
CASMRRGLQETQYF
>few|TRBJ2-3|TRBV5-1|-
TGCGCCAGCAGCTTGGCCGCGGGGTGGCCAGATACGCAGTATTTT
CASSLAAGWPDTQYF
>-|TRBJ2-7|TRBV28|TRBD2
TGTGCCAGCAGTTGGGGTAGGGACCCCGGGGGCATAGCGGGAGTGGAATCCTACGAGCAGTACTTC
CASSWGRDPGGIAGVESYEQYF
>-|TRBJ2-5|TRBV18|TRBD2
TGTGCCAGCTCACCACTAGCGGGAGTCGCCCAAGAGACCCAGTACTTC
CASSPLAGVAQETQYF
>-|TRBJ2-1|TRBV7-2|-
TGTGCCAGCAGAGCTACAGGGACCTACAATGAGCAGTTCTTC
CASRATGTYNEQFF
>-|TRBJ2-7|TRBV27|-
TGTGCCAGCAGTACTTATACCCGACGCCGGGCCTACGAGCAGTACTTC
CASSTYTRRRAYEQYF
>-|TRBJ2-2|TRBV9|-
TGTGCCAGCAGCGGGAGTAAAGGGGAGCTGTTTTTT
CASSGSKGELFF
>few|TRBJ2-1|TRBV10-2|-
TGCGCCAGCAGTCCCACAATCAATGAGCAGTTCTTC
CASSPTINEQFF
>-|TRBJ1-2|TRBV9|-
TGTGCCAGCAGCGTAGGTGAGAGGGGCTACACCTTC
CASSVGERGYTF
>-|TRBJ1-1|TRBV27|-
TGTGCCAGCAGTTTATATGGGGGGATCGACACTGAAGCTTTCTTT
CASSLYGGIDTEAFF
>-|TRBJ1-5|TRBV25-1|TRBD1
TGTGCCAGGGCGAGTTTATGGACAGGGGGTTATCAGCCCCAGCATTTT
CARASLWTGGYQPQHF
>once|TRBJ2-2|TRBV15|TRBD2
TGTGCCACCAGCAGCAGACTAGCGGTAAACACCGGGGAGCTGTTTTTT
CATSSRLAVNTGELFF
>-|TRBJ2-7|TRBV4-1|TRBD2
TGCGCCAGCAGCCATCCCGGGGCGGGAGTCTCCTACGAGCAGTACTTC
CASSHPGAGVSYEQYF
>-|TRBJ2-7|TRBV7-2|TRBD1
TGTGCCAGCAGCCGTAGTGGGGGGACAGGCATTTACGAGCAGTACTTC
CASSRSGGTGIYEQYF
>-|TRBJ1-1|TRBV29-1|TRBD1
TGCAGCTTTTGGGACAGGGGGCGGTTAAACACTGAAGCTTTCTTT
CSFWDRGRLNTEAFF
>-|TRBJ2-3|TRBV28|-
TGTGCCAGCAGTCTACCGGGGTCCCGGGGAGATACGCAGTATTTT
CASSLPGSRGDTQYF
>-|TRBJ2-7|TRBV11-3|TRBD1
TGTGCCAGCAGCTTAGAGAGTTCAGGGGGCGAGCAGTACTTC
CASSLESSGGEQYF
>-|TRBJ1-4|TRBV5-6|-
TGTGCCAGCAGCCTAGACAGCTCCCGTAATGAAAAACTGTTTTTT
CASSLDSSRNEKLFF
>-|TRBJ1-1|TRBV5-6|TRBD1
TGTGCCAGCAGCCCCAGGACAGGGCCGAAGGCTTTCTTT
CASSPRTGPKAFF
>-|TRBJ2-2|TRBV27|-
TGTGCCAGCAGGGCAGGGCAGAACACCGGGGAGCTGTTTTTT
CASRAGQNTGELFF
>-|TRBJ1-5|TRBV27|-
TGTGCCAGCAGTTACCGGAGGGACGGTCTGTTGAATCAGCCCCAGCATTTT
CASSYRRDGLLNQPQHF
>-|TRBJ2-2|TRBV6-1|-
TGTGCCAGCAGGACGGACTCCTTGAACACCGGGGAGCTGTTTTTT
CASRTDSLNTGELFF
>-|TRBJ2-7|TRBV5-4|TRBD1
TGTGCCAGCAGCGCGGGACAGGGGGCTTACGAGCAGTACTTC
CASSAGQGAYEQYF
>once|TRBJ2-5|TRBV19|TRBD1
TGTGCCAGTAGTATGGGACAGGGGGCGGGAGAGACCCAGTACTTC
CASSMGQGAGETQYF
>-|TRBJ1-1|TRBV10-2|-
TGCGCCAGCAGTGAGTCGAAGTTCAGGGCTCTAGACACTGAAGCTTTCTTT
CASSESKFRALDTEAFF
>-|TRBJ2-1|TRBV7-9|-
TGTGCCAGCACCCCCCGTGATGAGCAGTTCTTC
CASTPRDEQFF
>-|TRBJ2-7|TRBV5-4|-
TGTGCCAGCAGCTCGACAGAGTCCTACGAGCAGTACTTC
CASSSTESYEQYF
>-|TRBJ2-5|TRBV29-1|-
TGCAGCGTTCGACAGGATCCACAAGAGACCCAGTACTTC
CSVRQDPQETQYF
>-|TRBJ1-5|TRBV18|TRBD1
TGTGCCAGCTCACCACGTGGTACAGGGGACAGCAATCAGCCCCAGCATTTT
CASSPRGTGDSNQPQHF
>-|TRBJ2-3|TRBV9|TRBD1
TGTGCCAGCAGCGTAGATCCGGGACAGGGGAGGTTTGGGAGAAGGGATACGCAGTATTTT
CASSVDPGQGRFGRRDTQYF
>-|TRBJ2-2|TRBV7-7|-
TGTGCCAGCAGCTTAAGTACAGCGAACACCGGGGAGCTGTTTTTT
CASSLSTANTGELFF
>few|TRBJ2-7|TRBV6-5|-
TGTGCCAGCAGCCCGACTCTCTACGAGCAGTACTTC
CASSPTLYEQYF
>-|TRBJ1-4|TRBV29-1|TRBD1
TGCAGCGCCCCTAGTCCCGTGCAGGGGGTTCTGTTTTTT
CSAPSPVQGVLFF
>-|TRBJ2-7|TRBV19|TRBD1
TGTGCCAGTAGTAATACAGGGGTCTCCTACGAGCAGTACTTC
CASSNTGVSYEQYF
>-|TRBJ1-2|TRBV29-1|-
TGCAGCGCCAGGGCTAACTATGGCTACACCTTC
CSARANYGYTF
>-|TRBJ2-7|TRBV5-1|-
TGCGCCAGCAGCTTGCGACCAGGGCCCTCCTACGAGCAGTACTTC
CASSLRPGPSYEQYF
>-|TRBJ1-1|TRBV2|-
TGTGCCAGCAGTGTTTCCCAAATGAACACTGAAGCTTTCTTT
CASSVSQMNTEAFF
>-|TRBJ2-1|TRBV4-1|TRBD2
TGCGCCAGCAGAGATAGACTAGCGCGCAATGAGCAGTTCTTC
CASRDRLARNEQFF